This TCR beta chain comes out of a study of blood T cell repertoires in COVID-19. Across the whole study: There were acute and convalescent COVID-19 samples, and they came from the United States, Italy and Spain. The cDNA or gDNA used as material had been derived from T cells, B-cell-depleted T cells, or PBMCs.

As originally analysed: Amplification of reference gene primers was used by the study to estimate nucleated cell counts. Measured with immunoSEQ multiplex PCR; TCRdb has only the in-frame clones, and not every one. Clonal size and the V and J genes are those of that table, whereas D and trimming came from the DNA. The sample contains more than 25,000 clones, roughly 65% of which appear only once. This clone was detected a few times. Germline and junction disagree at one end, which may indicate a read error. The germline V gene has CDR1 SNHLY and CDR2 FYNNEI. The CDR3 length is 12 residues. This rearrangement joins TRBV2 to TRBJ1-1, with 7 bases matching TRBD1. The sequence came from a human donor in a cohort sampled during active COVID-19. Sequencing was done on a sample of peripheral blood. The CDR3 here is CASSGVRDRNLF. The CDR3 DNA reads TGTGCCAGCAGTGGCGTCCGGGACAGAAACCTTTTT.